Below are 23 T cell receptor beta chains sequenced from a single sample in a study of CD8+ T cells in alopecia areata. Regarding treatment: oral pan-JAK inhibitor, 5-10 mg twice daily. cDNA reverse transcribed from extracted RNA served as the sequencing template. Libraries were prepared by immunoSEQ multiplex PCR; TCRdb keeps only in-frame clonotypes and omits some of them. This table has about 190,000 clones, roughly 60% appearing once. Sequenced material: CD4+ T cells sorted from blood, taken at week 24, from a patient treated with tofacitinib. All receptors derive from a human donor with alopecia areata.

This clone was picked up a small number of times. The chain combines TRBV18 with TRBJ1-4; D is ambiguous. Trimming pared 2 bases from V and 5 bases from J, leaving 3 bases between. The V gene's germline CDR1 is KGHSH and CDR2 LQKENI. This CDR3 comprises 12 residues. CDR3 sequence reads: CASSPNNEKLFF. CDR3 bases: TGTGCCAGCTCACCAAACAATGAAAAACTGTTTTTT. The complete variable domain, with remaining parts taken from reference TRBV18 and TRBJ1-4, reads NAGVMQNPRHLVRRRGQEARLRCSPMKGHSHVYWYRQLPEEGLKFMVYLQKENIIDESGMPKERFSAEFPKEGPSILRIQQVVRGDSAAYFCASSPNNEKLFFGSGTQLSVL.

This clone was recorded at least ten times. The chain couples TRBV18 to TRBJ2-7; a possible D gene is TRBD1 (9 bases). The CDR3 is 16 residues long. Germline loops: CDR1 KGHSH, CDR2 LQKENI. Trimming shortened V by 5 bases and J by 3 bases, and 20 bases separated the two germline ends. In nucleotides, the CDR3 is TGTGCCAGCTCATTAGCGGGACAGGGAAGTTTCTACGAGCAGTACTTC. The encoded protein is CASSLAGQGSFYEQYF.

This clone turned up a few times. The chain links TRBV5-1 to TRBJ2-1; D call uncertain. The CDR3 extends over 13 amino acids. V was shortened by 4 bases and J by 4 bases, with 9 bases between the two germline ends. CDR1 SGHRS and CDR2 YFSETQ come from the germline V gene. CDR3: CASSRWTYNEQFF. The DNA for the CDR3 is TGCGCCAGCAGCCGCTGGACGTACAATGAGCAGTTCTTC.

The gene calls are TRBV30 and TRBJ1-5, with D possibly TRBD1 on 5 matching bases. The CDR3 sequence is 15 residues long. V lost 0 bases, J lost 0 bases, and 9 bases lay in between. Germline CDR1 is GTSNPN and CDR2 is SVGIG (reference sequence). The CDR3: CAWSVGANSNQPQHF. CDR3 in DNA: TGTGCCTGGAGTGTAGGGGCCAATAGCAATCAGCCCCAGCATTTT.

V is TRBV5-6 and J is TRBJ1-2; 7 bases line up with TRBD1. The CDR3 spans 16 residues. Germline lookup yields CDR1 SGHDT and CDR2 YYEEEE. V shed 2 bases and J 6 bases; nucleotides not matched to a gene: 13. The CDR3 region is CASSFSPATGRDGYTF. CDR3 DNA: TGTGCCAGCAGCTTCAGTCCAGCGACAGGGAGGGATGGCTACACCTTC.

This clone was detected a few times. The chain recombines TRBV7-2 with TRBJ2-1, with 8 bases matching TRBD1. This CDR3 is built from 13 residues. Germline-derived CDR1 and CDR2 are SGHTA and FQGNSA. Germline trimming cut 5 bases from V and 11 bases from J; bases unmatched to any gene: 8. As DNA, the CDR3 is TGTGCCAGCAGCATTACGGGACAGGTTAAGCAGTTCTTC. This gives the protein CASSITGQVKQFF.

The J gene is TRBJ2-1, the V gene TRBV5-1, with TRBD2 matching 12 bases. In germline, CDR1 is SGHRS, CDR2 YFSETQ. CDR3 length: 15 residues. V was pared by 5 bases and J by 5 bases, with 5 bases of the junction left unmatched. The CDR3 here is CASRTTSGGNNEQFF. The CDR3 DNA follows: TGCGCCAGCAGGACGACTAGCGGGGGTAACAATGAGCAGTTCTTC.

In its sample, this clone was seen a few times. The chain carries TRBV29-1 and TRBJ2-3, with 12 bases identical to TRBD2. CDR3 length: 15 residues. Looked up from germline, CDR1 is SQVTM and CDR2 is ANQGSEA. After removal of 6 bases from V and 6 bases from J, the junction contained 10 bases not matched to a gene. The CDR3 coding sequence is TGCAGCGTGAATGTCGGACTAGCGGGGCCGGATACGCAGTATTTT. Protein product: CSVNVGLAGPDTQYF.

This chain joins TRBV7-9 and TRBJ1-1; D is possibly TRBD1 (5 bases). With 4 bases removed from V and 4 bases from J, the gap between germline ends came to 16 bases. The CDR3 spans 15 residues. Germline values: CDR1 SEHNR, CDR2 FQNEAQ (reference sequence). The CDR3 region is CASSYKRPGSTEAFF. The DNA of the CDR3 is TGTGCCAGCAGCTACAAACGCCCAGGGTCCACTGAAGCTTTCTTT.

This chain links TRBV4-3 with TRBJ1-1; D uncertain. V gave up 2 bases and J gave up 4 bases, with 5 bases separating them. The length of the CDR3 is 12 residues. The germline CDR1 and CDR2 sequences are LGHNA and YSLEER. The CDR3 region has the DNA TGCGCCAGCAGCCAACTTGCCACTGAAGCTTTCTTT. This sequence encodes CASSQLATEAFF.

This clone has only one observation. Germline and junction disagree at one end, which may indicate a read error. The rearrangement joins TRBV10-3 to TRBJ1-6; D is possibly TRBD1 (5 bases). Germline V gives CDR1 ENHRY, CDR2 SYGVKD. CDR3 length: 15 residues. Here the CDR3 reads CASSYQAGMNSPLHF. The CDR3 DNA sequence: TGTGCCAGCAGTTACCAGGCAGGGATGAATTCACCCCTCCACTTT.

The V and J genes are TRBV29-1 and TRBJ2-1, with D possibly TRBD1 on 5 matching bases. CDR3 length: 13 residues. Trimming removed 6 bases at V and 6 bases at J, with 15 bases between. Germline V gene sequence: CDR1 SQVTM, CDR2 ANQGSEA. This chain's CDR3 is CSVQGDTGNEQFF. The CDR3 coding sequence is TGCAGCGTGCAGGGCGATACCGGCAATGAGCAGTTCTTC.

This chain connects TRBV4-3 to TRBJ2-7; TRBD1 matches at 10 bases. The V gene's germline CDR1 is LGHNA and CDR2 YSLEER. The CDR3 is 15 residues long. With 0 bases clipped from V and 2 bases from J, the junction kept 1 base outside the gene matches. Here the CDR3 reads CASSQEDRGTYEQYF. For the CDR3, the DNA is TGCGCCAGCAGCCAAGAGGACAGGGGGACCTACGAGCAGTACTTC.

Concerning this clone itself: The identical CDR3 is also encoded by other nucleotide sequences in the sample. V usage is TRBV18 and J usage is TRBJ2-5; D remains ambiguous. Trimming removed 3 bases at V and 2 bases at J, with 10 bases between. The CDR3 has 14 residues. Per germline, CDR1 KGHSH and CDR2 LQKENI. The CDR3 here is CASSPGTPQETQYF. CDR3 nucleotides: TGTGCCAGCTCACCCGGTACCCCACAAGAGACCCAGTACTTC.

The chain carries TRBV5-1 and TRBJ2-7, with D unclear. Per the germline V gene, CDR1 is SGHRS and CDR2 is YFSETQ. Trimming took 4 bases from V and 3 from J, leaving 14 bases between them. This CDR3 is 14 amino acids long. In DNA form, the CDR3 reads TGCGCCAGCAGCCCAGAAGAGACCCGCTACGAGCAGTACTTC. Amino acid sequence: CASSPEETRYEQYF.

To note about this clone: This same CDR3 is encoded by further DNA sequences in the sample. The chain is built from TRBV12-5 and TRBJ2-3; D call uncertain. CDR1 and CDR2 (germline): LGHNT, FRNRAP. The CDR3 totals 11 residues. V lost 6 bases to trimming and J lost 2 bases, with 3 bases between them. CDR3 nucleotides: TGTGCTAGTGGCTCCACAGATACGCAGTATTTT. It codes for CASGSTDTQYF.

The chain recombines TRBV5-1 with TRBJ1-6; 8 bases are shared with TRBD1. V lost 4 bases, J lost 8 bases, and 5 bases stayed unmatched. The germline V gene encodes CDR1 SGHRS and CDR2 YFSETQ. This CDR3 is 14 amino acids long. CDR3 residues: CASSLGQGDSPLHF. CDR3 DNA sequence: TGCGCCAGCAGCCTAGGACAGGGTGATTCACCCCTCCACTTT.

This clone has a handful of counts. CDR3 protein: CASSLTRLDEQYF. The CDR3 region has the DNA TGTGCCAGCAGCTTAACCCGCCTTGACGAGCAGTACTTC. The rearrangement links TRBV7-3 to TRBJ2-7; no firm D call. CDR1 is SGHTA, CDR2 FQGTGA, per germline. V was pared by 0 bases and J by 5 bases, with 8 bases between. The CDR3 contains 13 residues.

This chain links TRBV6-5 with TRBJ1-1, with a weak D call TRBD1 (5 bases). The CDR3 totals 15 residues. CDR1 and CDR2 (germline): MNHEY, SVGAGI. Trimming pared 5 bases from V and 1 base from J, leaving 14 bases between. The CDR3 DNA reads TGTGCCAGCAGTCGCCAGGGTTTGGGGAACACTGAAGCTTTCTTT. This gives the protein CASSRQGLGNTEAFF.

V gene TRBV7-2 combines with J gene TRBJ2-1; tentatively, D is TRBD1 or TRBD2 (5 bases each). In germline, CDR1 is SGHTA, CDR2 FQGNSA. CDR3 length: 16 amino acids. Trimming removed 3 bases at V and 4 bases at J, with 16 bases between. CDR3 sequence (DNA): TGTGCCAGCAGCTTCGACAGACTAAACAGGTACAATGAGCAGTTCTTC. Translating it yields CASSFDRLNRYNEQFF.

This sequence joins TRBV6-5 and TRBJ2-3, with 9 bases that match TRBD2. Germline values: CDR1 MNHEY, CDR2 SVGAGI. V was pared by 6 bases and J by 4 bases, with 5 bases of the junction left unmatched. This CDR3 is built from 14 residues. The CDR3 spells CASRDTSGSDTQYF. In nucleotides, the CDR3 is TGTGCCAGCAGGGACACTAGCGGGTCAGATACGCAGTATTTT.

This clone was observed a handful of times. This rearrangement joins TRBV6-5 to TRBJ2-7, with 8 bases fitting TRBD1. CDR3 length: 11 amino acids. Germline V gives CDR1 MNHEY, CDR2 SVGAGI. J lost 6 bases, V lost 6 bases, and 1 base had no gene match. The CDR3 here is CASSRGLEQYF. CDR3 bases: TGTGCCAGCAGCAGGGGGCTCGAGCAGTACTTC.

The table lists this clone with a few counts. The genes are TRBV7-7 and TRBJ2-3, with 8 nucleotides matching TRBD2. Trimming at V came to 5 bases and at J to 2 bases, leaving 3 bases not matched to a gene. Germline V gives CDR1 SSHAT, CDR2 FNYEAQ (reference sequence). This CDR3 comprises 14 residues. This CDR3 is CASSRGGYTDTQYF. DNA for the CDR3: TGTGCCAGCAGCCGGGGGGGCTACACAGATACGCAGTATTTT. Complete variable domain (other parts from reference TRBV7-7 and TRBJ2-3): GAGVSQSPRYKVTKRGQDVTLRCDPISSHATLYWYQQALGQGPEFLTYFNYEAQPDKSGLPSDRFSAERPEGSISTLTIQRTEQRDSAMYRCASSRGGYTDTQYFGPGTRLTVL.